This record looks at one T cell receptor (beta chain) sequence and its context. The data derive from a study of blood T cell repertoires in COVID-19. Study background: From the United States, Italy and Spain came samples of acute and convalescent COVID-19. T cells, B-cell-depleted T cells, or PBMCs supplied cDNA or gDNA.

In the authors' methods: Amplified reference gene primers provided the basis for estimating nucleated cell counts. Profiled with immunoSEQ multiplex PCR; TCRdb holds only in-frame clones, not every one. V and J calls and clone size come straight from that table; D and trimming were deduced from the DNA. The sample yields 50,000 to 75,000 clones, about 86% seen once. The ends were cut back, 4 bases at V and 2 bases at J, with 16 bases in the middle. CDR1 and CDR2 from the germline V gene are KGHSH and LQKENI. The CDR3 has 16 amino acids. This sequence was found in a woman aged 80 or over with active or convalescent COVID-19. The source material was peripheral blood. The rearrangement uses TRBV18 and TRBJ2-3; D perhaps matches TRBD2 (6 bases). The CDR3 loop reads CASSRHPGGSTDTQYF. As DNA, the CDR3 is TGTGCCAGCTCACGCCACCCCGGGGGATCCACAGATACGCAGTATTTT. Full variable domain (outside the CDR3, taken from reference TRBV18 and TRBJ2-3): NAGVMQNPRHLVRRRGQEARLRCSPMKGHSHVYWYRQLPEEGLKFMVYLQKENIIDESGMPKERFSAEFPKEGPSILRIQQVVRGDSAAYFCASSRHPGGSTDTQYFGPGTRLTVL.